The rows below give T cell receptor beta chains drawn from one sample of a study of shared clonotypes between healthy human individuals. The protocol was immunoSEQ multiplex PCR, while the TCRdb copy is restricted to in-frame clones and leaves out a portion. The data hold some 900,000 clones, with over 75% observed a single time. Sequenced material: memory CD4+ T cells sorted from blood. These receptors were taken from a man aged 18 to 35 in good health. CDR3s include the opening cysteine and the closing phenylalanine or tryptophan. Fields, in order: D gene, V gene, J gene, clone size, CDR3 protein, CDR3 DNA. D genes are given only for firm matches. Clone sizes are given selectively: once, few, many, or a class where the clone is expanded.

D gene: TRBD1
V gene: TRBV27
J gene: TRBJ1-1
clone size: -
CDR3 protein: CASSLTSTGGTFF
CDR3 DNA: TGTGCCAGCAGTTTAACCTCGACAGGGGGCACTTTCTTT

D gene: -
V gene: TRBV5-6
J gene: TRBJ2-1
clone size: -
CDR3 protein: CASSLYGSYNEQFF
CDR3 DNA: TGTGCCAGCAGCTTATATGGCTCCTACAATGAGCAGTTCTTC

D gene: -
V gene: TRBV6-1
J gene: TRBJ2-6
clone size: -
CDR3 protein: CASSEAGQGTSSGANVLTF
CDR3 DNA: TGTGCCAGCAGTGAAGCAGGGCAGGGGACCTCTTCTGGGGCCAACGTCCTGACTTTC

D gene: -
V gene: TRBV5-1
J gene: TRBJ1-1
clone size: -
CDR3 protein: CASSLPTTEAFF
CDR3 DNA: TGCGCCAGCAGCCTCCCTACGACTGAAGCTTTCTTT

D gene: TRBD2
V gene: TRBV5-1
J gene: TRBJ2-4
clone size: -
CDR3 protein: CASSLGASGRVAKNIQYF
CDR3 DNA: TGCGCCAGCAGCTTGGGAGCTAGCGGGAGAGTGGCCAAAAACATTCAGTACTTC

D gene: -
V gene: TRBV27
J gene: TRBJ2-1
clone size: -
CDR3 protein: CASSVSATRLDNEQFF
CDR3 DNA: TGTGCCAGCAGTGTTTCAGCTACTCGACTGGACAATGAGCAGTTCTTC

D gene: -
V gene: TRBV7-2
J gene: TRBJ1-1
clone size: -
CDR3 protein: CASRWTRENTEAFF
CDR3 DNA: TGTGCCAGCAGGTGGACAAGGGAGAACACTGAAGCTTTCTTT

D gene: -
V gene: TRBV7-8
J gene: TRBJ2-7
clone size: -
CDR3 protein: CASSLEASTPYEQYF
CDR3 DNA: TGTGCCAGCAGCTTAGAGGCTAGCACCCCCTACGAGCAGTACTTC

D gene: -
V gene: TRBV7-8
J gene: TRBJ1-6
clone size: -
CDR3 protein: CASSLVQTWGSPLHF
CDR3 DNA: TGTGCCAGCAGCTTAGTCCAGACGTGGGGTTCACCCCTCCACTTT

D gene: -
V gene: TRBV13
J gene: TRBJ2-7
clone size: -
CDR3 protein: CASSLRTSSYEQYF
CDR3 DNA: TGTGCCAGCAGCTTGCGCACCTCCTCCTACGAGCAGTACTTC

D gene: -
V gene: TRBV5-8
J gene: TRBJ2-4
clone size: -
CDR3 protein: CASSLLRGVAKNIQYF
CDR3 DNA: TGTGCCAGCAGCTTACTTAGGGGGGTAGCCAAAAACATTCAGTACTTC

D gene: TRBD2
V gene: TRBV5-4
J gene: TRBJ2-1
clone size: -
CDR3 protein: CASSLFLAGGLGEQFF
CDR3 DNA: TGTGCCAGCAGCTTGTTTCTAGCGGGAGGGCTGGGTGAGCAGTTCTTC

D gene: TRBD2
V gene: TRBV28
J gene: TRBJ2-3
clone size: -
CDR3 protein: CASSLTSSLGGRTDTQYF
CDR3 DNA: TGTGCTAGCAGTCTAACCTCCTCGCTAGGCGGGAGAACAGATACGCAGTATTTT

D gene: TRBD1
V gene: TRBV25-1
J gene: TRBJ2-2
clone size: -
CDR3 protein: CASSRDRTYSNTGELFF
CDR3 DNA: TGTGCCAGCAGTAGGGACAGGACCTATTCGAACACCGGGGAGCTGTTTTTT

D gene: -
V gene: TRBV5-1
J gene: TRBJ2-3
clone size: -
CDR3 protein: CASSAGRQGGTDTQYF
CDR3 DNA: TGCGCCAGCAGCGCTGGGAGGCAGGGTGGCACAGATACGCAGTATTTT

D gene: -
V gene: TRBV7-2
J gene: TRBJ1-2
clone size: -
CDR3 protein: CASSLSGTYNYGYTF
CDR3 DNA: TGTGCCAGCAGCTTGTCCGGGACATACAACTATGGCTACACCTTC

D gene: -
V gene: TRBV7-8
J gene: TRBJ1-5
clone size: many
CDR3 protein: CASSPGGLSQPQHF
CDR3 DNA: TGTGCCAGCAGCCCGGGTGGCCTAAGCCAGCCCCAGCATTTT

D gene: TRBD1
V gene: TRBV30
J gene: TRBJ1-5
clone size: -
CDR3 protein: CAWSSVTGAYGSNQPQHF
CDR3 DNA: TGTGCCTGGAGTTCAGTGACAGGGGCCTACGGCAGCAATCAGCCCCAGCATTTT

D gene: -
V gene: TRBV7-7
J gene: TRBJ2-2
clone size: -
CDR3 protein: CASSLGFTGELFF
CDR3 DNA: TGTGCTAGCAGCTTAGGTTTCACCGGGGAGCTGTTTTTT

D gene: -
V gene: TRBV2
J gene: TRBJ2-3
clone size: -
CDR3 protein: CASTLARDTDTQYF
CDR3 DNA: TGTGCCAGCACTCTGGCGCGAGACACAGATACGCAGTATTTT

D gene: TRBD1
V gene: TRBV4-1
J gene: TRBJ1-1
clone size: -
CDR3 protein: CASSQGRTGLYTEAFF
CDR3 DNA: TGCGCCAGCAGCCAGGGCCGGACAGGTCTATACACTGAAGCTTTCTTT

D gene: TRBD2
V gene: TRBV7-9
J gene: TRBJ2-5
clone size: -
CDR3 protein: CASSMRRLAVAETQYF
CDR3 DNA: TGTGCCAGCAGCATGCGACGGCTAGCGGTCGCAGAGACCCAGTACTTC

D gene: -
V gene: TRBV2
J gene: TRBJ1-3
clone size: -
CDR3 protein: CASSGPLSGNTIYF
CDR3 DNA: TGTGCCAGCAGTGGGCCACTCTCCGGAAACACCATATATTTT

D gene: TRBD2
V gene: TRBV29-1
J gene: TRBJ2-3
clone size: -
CDR3 protein: CSASGRLSDTQYF
CDR3 DNA: TGCAGCGCTAGCGGGAGATTGTCAGATACGCAGTATTTT

D gene: -
V gene: TRBV9
J gene: TRBJ2-3
clone size: many
CDR3 protein: CASSPGSPATDTQYF
CDR3 DNA: TGTGCCAGCAGCCCTGGGAGCCCTGCCACAGATACGCAGTATTTT

D gene: -
V gene: TRBV20-1
J gene: TRBJ1-6
clone size: -
CDR3 protein: CSAVQDRRVF
CDR3 DNA: TGCAGTGCTGTTCAAGACCGACGGGTATTT

D gene: -
V gene: TRBV21-1
J gene: TRBJ2-1
clone size: -
CDR3 protein: CASSERTGRTYNEQFF
CDR3 DNA: TGTGCCAGCAGCGAAAGGACAGGGAGAACCTACAATGAGCAGTTCTTC

D gene: -
V gene: TRBV19
J gene: TRBJ1-5
clone size: once
CDR3 protein: CASSIPRAPRQVSNQPQHF
CDR3 DNA: TGTGCCAGTAGTATACCACGGGCCCCCCGACAGGTTAGCAATCAGCCCCAGCATTTT

D gene: TRBD1
V gene: TRBV6-6
J gene: TRBJ1-2
clone size: -
CDR3 protein: CASTGPGTGNYGYTF
CDR3 DNA: TGTGCCAGCACCGGTCCCGGGACAGGGAACTATGGCTACACCTTC

D gene: -
V gene: TRBV11-2
J gene: TRBJ2-3
clone size: few
CDR3 protein: CASSPVTSGADTQYF
CDR3 DNA: TGTGCCAGCAGCCCCGTGACTAGTGGCGCAGATACGCAGTATTTT

D gene: TRBD1
V gene: TRBV6-6
J gene: TRBJ2-7
clone size: -
CDR3 protein: CASSLQGMGEQYF
CDR3 DNA: TGTGCCAGCAGTCTACAGGGGATGGGCGAGCAGTACTTC

D gene: TRBD2
V gene: TRBV7-2
J gene: TRBJ2-7
clone size: few
CDR3 protein: CASSLQAGGAYEQYF
CDR3 DNA: TGTGCCAGCAGCTTACAAGCGGGGGGAGCCTACGAGCAGTACTTC

D gene: TRBD1
V gene: TRBV9
J gene: TRBJ2-2
clone size: -
CDR3 protein: CASSGRAGGGGTGELFF
CDR3 DNA: TGTGCCAGCAGCGGACGGGCAGGGGGCGGTGGCACCGGGGAGCTGTTTTTT

D gene: -
V gene: TRBV5-1
J gene: TRBJ2-7
clone size: -
CDR3 protein: CASSLTEGSYEQYF
CDR3 DNA: TGCGCCAGCAGCTTGACCGAGGGGTCCTACGAGCAGTACTTC

D gene: TRBD2
V gene: TRBV7-6
J gene: TRBJ2-1
clone size: -
CDR3 protein: CASSLAHPSGSSYNEQFF
CDR3 DNA: TGTGCCAGCAGCTTAGCCCACCCTAGCGGGAGCTCCTACAATGAGCAGTTCTTC

D gene: -
V gene: TRBV7-2
J gene: TRBJ2-5
clone size: few
CDR3 protein: CASSYGTGQETQYF
CDR3 DNA: TGTGCCAGCAGCTATGGGACGGGCCAAGAGACCCAGTACTTC

D gene: -
V gene: TRBV2
J gene: TRBJ2-5
clone size: few
CDR3 protein: CASSEDGGGQETQYF
CDR3 DNA: TGTGCCAGCAGTGAAGACGGAGGGGGTCAAGAGACCCAGTACTTC

D gene: TRBD1
V gene: TRBV19
J gene: TRBJ1-2
clone size: few
CDR3 protein: CASRTGDYGYTF
CDR3 DNA: TGTGCCAGTAGGACAGGGGACTATGGCTACACCTTC

D gene: -
V gene: TRBV19
J gene: TRBJ1-6
clone size: -
CDR3 protein: CASSDSSYNSPLHF
CDR3 DNA: TGTGCCAGTAGTGACAGCTCCTATAATTCACCCCTCCACTTT

D gene: -
V gene: TRBV20-1
J gene: TRBJ2-5
clone size: -
CDR3 protein: CSARVGETQYF
CDR3 DNA: TGCAGTGCTAGAGTTGGTGAGACCCAGTACTTC

D gene: -
V gene: TRBV11-3
J gene: TRBJ2-7
clone size: -
CDR3 protein: CASSRSSGAYEQYF
CDR3 DNA: TGTGCCAGCAGCAGATCCTCCGGAGCCTACGAGCAGTACTTC

D gene: -
V gene: TRBV4-3
J gene: TRBJ2-1
clone size: -
CDR3 protein: CASSQDIGEQFF
CDR3 DNA: TGCGCCAGCAGCCAAGATATAGGTGAGCAGTTCTTC

D gene: TRBD2
V gene: TRBV19
J gene: TRBJ2-3
clone size: few
CDR3 protein: CASSTRTSGDTDTQYF
CDR3 DNA: TGTGCCAGTAGTACCAGGACTAGCGGAGACACAGATACGCAGTATTTT

D gene: TRBD2
V gene: TRBV5-4
J gene: TRBJ2-1
clone size: -
CDR3 protein: CASSIGLAASYNEQFF
CDR3 DNA: TGTGCCAGCAGCATCGGACTAGCGGCCTCCTACAATGAGCAGTTCTTC

D gene: -
V gene: TRBV6-4
J gene: TRBJ1-2
clone size: -
CDR3 protein: CASSDPGSGYTF
CDR3 DNA: TGTGCCAGCAGTGACCCCGGGAGTGGCTACACCTTC

D gene: TRBD2
V gene: TRBV19
J gene: TRBJ2-7
clone size: -
CDR3 protein: CASSPRGGMPYEQYF
CDR3 DNA: TGTGCCAGTAGTCCTCGCGGGGGGATGCCCTACGAGCAGTACTTC

D gene: TRBD1
V gene: TRBV30
J gene: TRBJ1-5
clone size: -
CDR3 protein: CAWSLRGQTYQPQHF
CDR3 DNA: TGTGCCTGGAGCTTACGGGGACAGACGTATCAGCCCCAGCATTTT